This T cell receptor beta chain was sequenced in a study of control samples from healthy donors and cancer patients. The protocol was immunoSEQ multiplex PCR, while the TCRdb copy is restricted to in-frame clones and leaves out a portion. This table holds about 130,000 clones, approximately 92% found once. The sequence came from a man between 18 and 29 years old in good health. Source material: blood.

CDR3 sequence: CASSRVDFTGELFF. The CDR3 DNA reads as TGTGCCAGCTCCCGGGTTGATTTCACCGGGGAGCTGTTTTTT. The rearrangement links TRBV18 to TRBJ2-2; D remains unclear. The length of the CDR3 is 14 residues. The germline V gene encodes CDR1 KGHSH and CDR2 LQKENI. The ends were cut back, 6 bases at V and 4 bases at J, with 12 bases in the middle.